The clone carrying this T cell receptor (beta chain) was detected only a few times. Its cognate antigen is unknown. Amplification used 60 Vbeta primers and 13 Jbeta primers. Sequenced by immunoSEQ multiplex PCR; TCRdb stores in-frame clones only, minus some. The data contain about 140,000 clones, 60% to 85% of them singletons. This sample was included in a study of cytomegalovirus exposure and HLA in healthy donors. Study observations and caveats: In most subjects, TCR beta sequences reportedly gave accurate predictions of HLA-A and HLA-B alleles. Some V segments, TRBV6-2 and TRBV6-3 among them, were indistinguishable and were therefore excluded. More clonal expansion characterized HLA-associated TCR beta chains than equally common others in a later analysis.

Germline CDR1 is SGHDT and CDR2 is YYEEEE. The junction had 11 bases not matched to a gene; V was cut back by 6 bases and J by 5 bases. The length of the CDR3 is 14 residues. J is TRBJ2-7 and V is TRBV5-6, with 7 bases aligning to TRBD1. The sequence was obtained from a man between 40 and 49 years old in good health and CMV-seronegative. Sequences were obtained from PBMCs. This chain's CDR3 is CASNQWTGLHEQYF. As DNA, the CDR3 is TGTGCCAGCAACCAATGGACAGGATTGCACGAGCAGTACTTC.